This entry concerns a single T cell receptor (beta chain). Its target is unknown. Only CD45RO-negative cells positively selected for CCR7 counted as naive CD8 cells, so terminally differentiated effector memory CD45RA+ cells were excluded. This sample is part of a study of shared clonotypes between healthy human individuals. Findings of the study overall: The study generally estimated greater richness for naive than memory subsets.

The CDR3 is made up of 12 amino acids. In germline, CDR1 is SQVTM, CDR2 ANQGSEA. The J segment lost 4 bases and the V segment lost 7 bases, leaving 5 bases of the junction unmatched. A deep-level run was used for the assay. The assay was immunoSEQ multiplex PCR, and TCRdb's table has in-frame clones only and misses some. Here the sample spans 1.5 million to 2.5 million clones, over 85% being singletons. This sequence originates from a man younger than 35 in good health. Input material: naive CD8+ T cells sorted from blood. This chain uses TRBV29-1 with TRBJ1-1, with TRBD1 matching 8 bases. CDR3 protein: CSGRQGFTEAFF. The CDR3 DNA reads TGCAGCGGCAGACAGGGGTTCACTGAAGCTTTCTTT.